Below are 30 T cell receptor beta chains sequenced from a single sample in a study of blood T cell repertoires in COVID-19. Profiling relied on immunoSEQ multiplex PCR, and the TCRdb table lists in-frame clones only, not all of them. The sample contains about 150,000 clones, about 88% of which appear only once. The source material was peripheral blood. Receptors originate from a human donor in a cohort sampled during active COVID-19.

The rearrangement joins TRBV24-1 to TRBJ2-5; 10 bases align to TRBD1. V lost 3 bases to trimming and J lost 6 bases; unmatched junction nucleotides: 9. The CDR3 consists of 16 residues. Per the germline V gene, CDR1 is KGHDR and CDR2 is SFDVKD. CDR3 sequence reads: CATSDHRDRGDKTQYF. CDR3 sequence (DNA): TGTGCCACCAGTGATCACCGGGACAGGGGCGATAAGACCCAGTACTTC.

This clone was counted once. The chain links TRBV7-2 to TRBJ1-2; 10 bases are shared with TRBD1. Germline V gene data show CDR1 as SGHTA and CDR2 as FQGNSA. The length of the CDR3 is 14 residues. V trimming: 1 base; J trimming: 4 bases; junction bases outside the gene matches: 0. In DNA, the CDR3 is TGTGCCAGCAGCTTAGGGGACAGGGGCTATGGCTACACCTTC. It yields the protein CASSLGDRGYGYTF.

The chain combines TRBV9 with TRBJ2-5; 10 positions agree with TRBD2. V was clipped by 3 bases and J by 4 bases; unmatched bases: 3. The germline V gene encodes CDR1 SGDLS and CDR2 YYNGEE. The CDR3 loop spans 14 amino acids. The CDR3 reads CASSAPSGGETQYF. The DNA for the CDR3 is TGTGCCAGCAGCGCCCCTAGCGGGGGAGAGACCCAGTACTTC.

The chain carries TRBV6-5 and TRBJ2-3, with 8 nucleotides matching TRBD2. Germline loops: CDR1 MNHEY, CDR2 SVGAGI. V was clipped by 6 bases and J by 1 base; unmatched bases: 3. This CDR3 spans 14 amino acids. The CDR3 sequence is CASRPTSGTDTQYF. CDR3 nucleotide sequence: TGTGCCAGCAGACCGACTAGCGGCACAGATACGCAGTATTTT.

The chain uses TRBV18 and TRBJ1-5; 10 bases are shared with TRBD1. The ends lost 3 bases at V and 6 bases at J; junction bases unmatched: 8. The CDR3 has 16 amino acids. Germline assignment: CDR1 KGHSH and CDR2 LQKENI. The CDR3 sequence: CASSPTTGGGIQPQHF. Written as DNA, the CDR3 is TGTGCCAGCTCACCCACGACAGGGGGCGGGATTCAGCCCCAGCATTTT.

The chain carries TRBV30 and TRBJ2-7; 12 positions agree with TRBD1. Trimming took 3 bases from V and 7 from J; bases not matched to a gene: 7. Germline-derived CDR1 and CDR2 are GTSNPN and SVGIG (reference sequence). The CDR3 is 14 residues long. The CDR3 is CAWRRGTGGREQYF. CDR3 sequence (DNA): TGTGCCTGGAGGCGGGGGACAGGGGGCCGGGAGCAGTACTTC.

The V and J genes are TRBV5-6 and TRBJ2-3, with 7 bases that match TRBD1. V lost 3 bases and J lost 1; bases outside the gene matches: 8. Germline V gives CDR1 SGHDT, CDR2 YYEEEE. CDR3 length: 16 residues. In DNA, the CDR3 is TGTGCCAGCAGCTCTGGGACAGCAATTCGCACAGATACGCAGTATTTT. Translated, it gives CASSSGTAIRTDTQYF.

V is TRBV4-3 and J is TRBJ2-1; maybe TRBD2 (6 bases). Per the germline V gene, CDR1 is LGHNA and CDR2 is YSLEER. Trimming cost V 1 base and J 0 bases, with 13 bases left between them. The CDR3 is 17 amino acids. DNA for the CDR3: TGCGCCAGCAGCCAAGGGTGGTTCGGGAGCTCCTACAATGAGCAGTTCTTC. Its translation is CASSQGWFGSSYNEQFF.

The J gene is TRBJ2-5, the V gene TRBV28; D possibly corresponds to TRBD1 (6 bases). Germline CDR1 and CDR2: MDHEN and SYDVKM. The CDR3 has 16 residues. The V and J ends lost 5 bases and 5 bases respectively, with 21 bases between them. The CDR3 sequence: CASSHAAQGPWETQYF. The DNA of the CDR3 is TGTGCCAGCAGTCACGCCGCCCAGGGGCCCTGGGAGACCCAGTACTTC.

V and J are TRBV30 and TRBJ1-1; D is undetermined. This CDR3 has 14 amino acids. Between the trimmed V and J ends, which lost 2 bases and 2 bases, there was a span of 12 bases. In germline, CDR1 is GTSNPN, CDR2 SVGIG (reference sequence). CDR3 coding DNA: TGTGCCTGGAGTAAAGGGAGCTACAACACTGAAGCTTTCTTT. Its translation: CAWSKGSYNTEAFF.

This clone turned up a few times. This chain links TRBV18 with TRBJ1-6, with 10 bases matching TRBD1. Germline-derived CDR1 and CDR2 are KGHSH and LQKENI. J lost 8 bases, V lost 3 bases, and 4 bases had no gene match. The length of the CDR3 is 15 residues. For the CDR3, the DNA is TGTGCCAGCTCACCGGGACAGGGGATGGATTCACCCCTCCACTTT. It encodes CASSPGQGMDSPLHF.

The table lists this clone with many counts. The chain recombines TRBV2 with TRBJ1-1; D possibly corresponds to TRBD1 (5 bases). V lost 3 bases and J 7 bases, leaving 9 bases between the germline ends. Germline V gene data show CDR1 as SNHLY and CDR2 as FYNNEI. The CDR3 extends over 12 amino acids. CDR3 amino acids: CASSEGTIEAFF. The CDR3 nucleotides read TGTGCCAGCAGTGAGGGGACTATTGAAGCTTTCTTT. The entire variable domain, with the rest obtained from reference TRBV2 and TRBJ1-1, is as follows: EPEVTQTPSHQVTQMGQEVILRCVPISNHLYFYWYRQILGQKVEFLVSFYNNEISEKSEIFDDQFSVERPDGSNFTLKIRSTKLEDSAMYFCASSEGTIEAFFGQGTRLTVV.

The CDR3 DNA reads as TGTGCCAGCAGCTTAGCGCAGTTCAATGAGCAGTTCTTC. This encodes CASSLAQFNEQFF. This chain joins TRBV7-2 and TRBJ2-1; the D is unclear. Germline V lookup: CDR1 SGHTA, CDR2 FQGNSA. V lost 0 bases to trimming and J lost 6 bases, with 6 bases between them. There are 13 residues in the CDR3. Supplemented by reference TRBV7-2 and TRBJ2-1, the full variable domain reads GAGVSQSPSNKVTEKGKDVELRCDPISGHTALYWYRQSLGQGLEFLIYFQGNSAPDKSGLPSDRFSAERTGGSVSTLTIQRTQQEDSAVYLCASSLAQFNEQFFGPGTRLTVL.

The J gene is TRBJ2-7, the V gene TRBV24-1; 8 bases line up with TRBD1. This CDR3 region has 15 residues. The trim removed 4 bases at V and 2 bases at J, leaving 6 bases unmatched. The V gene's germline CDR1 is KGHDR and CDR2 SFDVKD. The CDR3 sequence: CATSETGTGTYEQYF. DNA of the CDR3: TGTGCCACCAGTGAGACCGGGACAGGAACCTACGAGCAGTACTTC.

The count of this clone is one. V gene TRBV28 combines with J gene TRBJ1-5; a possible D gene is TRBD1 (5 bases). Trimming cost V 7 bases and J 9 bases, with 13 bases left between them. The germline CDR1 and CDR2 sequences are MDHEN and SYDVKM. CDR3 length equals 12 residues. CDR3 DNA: TGTGCCAGCAAGTCCACAGGACGGCCCCAGCATTTT. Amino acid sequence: CASKSTGRPQHF.

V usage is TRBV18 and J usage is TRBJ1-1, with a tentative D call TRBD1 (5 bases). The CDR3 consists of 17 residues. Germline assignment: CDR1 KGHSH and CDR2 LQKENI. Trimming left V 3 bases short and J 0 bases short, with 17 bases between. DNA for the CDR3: TGTGCCAGCTCACCGTCGGGGGGAATGGGGTTGAACACTGAAGCTTTCTTT. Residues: CASSPSGGMGLNTEAFF. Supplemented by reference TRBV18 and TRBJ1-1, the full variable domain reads NAGVMQNPRHLVRRRGQEARLRCSPMKGHSHVYWYRQLPEEGLKFMVYLQKENIIDESGMPKERFSAEFPKEGPSILRIQQVVRGDSAAYFCASSPSGGMGLNTEAFFGQGTRLTVV.

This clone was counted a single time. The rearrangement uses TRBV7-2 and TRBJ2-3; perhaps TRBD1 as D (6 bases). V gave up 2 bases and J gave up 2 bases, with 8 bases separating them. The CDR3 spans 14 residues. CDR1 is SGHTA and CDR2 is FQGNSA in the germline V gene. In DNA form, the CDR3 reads TGTGCCAGCAGCTTAACAGGGCCCACAGATACGCAGTATTTT. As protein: CASSLTGPTDTQYF.

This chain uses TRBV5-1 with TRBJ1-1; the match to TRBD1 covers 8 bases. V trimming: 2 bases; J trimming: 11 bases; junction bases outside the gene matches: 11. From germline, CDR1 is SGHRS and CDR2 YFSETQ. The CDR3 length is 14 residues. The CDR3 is CASSLITQGAEAFF. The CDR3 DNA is TGCGCCAGCAGCTTAATAACGCAGGGGGCAGAGGCTTTCTTT.

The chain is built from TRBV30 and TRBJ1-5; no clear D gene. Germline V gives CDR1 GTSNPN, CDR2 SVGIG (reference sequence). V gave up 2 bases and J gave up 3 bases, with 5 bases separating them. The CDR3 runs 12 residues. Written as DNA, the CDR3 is TGTGCCTGGAGTCTCGTCAATCAGCCCCAGCATTTT. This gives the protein CAWSLVNQPQHF.

Here the CDR3 reads CASSRDRVNTGELFF. The CDR3 DNA reads as TGTGCCAGCAGTCGGGACAGGGTGAACACCGGGGAGCTGTTTTTT. This chain connects TRBV27 to TRBJ2-2, with 9 bases lining up with TRBD1. The trim removed 5 bases at V and 1 base at J, leaving 2 bases unmatched. The germline gives CDR1 MNHEY, CDR2 SMNVEV (reference sequence). The CDR3 is 15 amino acids.

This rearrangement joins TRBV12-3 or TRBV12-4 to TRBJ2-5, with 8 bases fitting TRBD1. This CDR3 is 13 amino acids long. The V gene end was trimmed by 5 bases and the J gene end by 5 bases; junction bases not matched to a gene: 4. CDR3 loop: CASSRQGTETQYF. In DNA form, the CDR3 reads TGTGCCAGCAGTCGACAGGGGACGGAGACCCAGTACTTC.

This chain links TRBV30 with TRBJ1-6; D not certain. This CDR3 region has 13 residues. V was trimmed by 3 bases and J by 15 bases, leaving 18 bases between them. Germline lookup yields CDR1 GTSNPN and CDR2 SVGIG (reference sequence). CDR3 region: CAWRGAPFKDLHF. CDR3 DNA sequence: TGTGCCTGGAGGGGAGCGCCCTTTAAAGACCTCCACTTT.

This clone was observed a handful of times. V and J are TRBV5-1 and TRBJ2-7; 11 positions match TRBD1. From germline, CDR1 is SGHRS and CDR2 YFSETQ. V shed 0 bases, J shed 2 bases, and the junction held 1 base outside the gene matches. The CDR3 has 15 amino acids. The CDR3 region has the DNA TGCGCCAGCAGCTTGGGGACAGGGGGCACCTACGAGCAGTACTTC. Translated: CASSLGTGGTYEQYF. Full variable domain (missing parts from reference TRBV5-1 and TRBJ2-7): KAGVTQTPRYLIKTRGQQVTLSCSPISGHRSVSWYQQTPGQGLQFLFEYFSETQRNKGNFPGRFSGRQFSNSRSEMNVSTLELGDSALYLCASSLGTGGTYEQYFGPGTRLTVT.

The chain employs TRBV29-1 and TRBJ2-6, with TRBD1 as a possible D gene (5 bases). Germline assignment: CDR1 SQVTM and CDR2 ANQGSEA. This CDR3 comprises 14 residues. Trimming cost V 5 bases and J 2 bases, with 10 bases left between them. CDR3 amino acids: CSVYDSPGANVLTF. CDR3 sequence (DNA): TGCAGCGTTTACGACAGCCCTGGGGCCAACGTCCTGACTTTC.

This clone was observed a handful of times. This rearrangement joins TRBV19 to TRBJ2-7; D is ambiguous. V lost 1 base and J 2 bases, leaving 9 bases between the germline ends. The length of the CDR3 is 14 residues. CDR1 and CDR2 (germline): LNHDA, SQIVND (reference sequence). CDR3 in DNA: TGTGCCAGTAGTATAGGACACCTGACCTACGAGCAGTACTTC. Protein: CASSIGHLTYEQYF.

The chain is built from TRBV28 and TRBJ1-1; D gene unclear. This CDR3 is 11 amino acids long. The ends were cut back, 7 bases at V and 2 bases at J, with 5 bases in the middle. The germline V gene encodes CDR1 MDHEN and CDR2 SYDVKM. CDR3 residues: CASTGNTEAFF. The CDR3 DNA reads TGTGCCAGCACGGGTAACACTGAAGCTTTCTTT.

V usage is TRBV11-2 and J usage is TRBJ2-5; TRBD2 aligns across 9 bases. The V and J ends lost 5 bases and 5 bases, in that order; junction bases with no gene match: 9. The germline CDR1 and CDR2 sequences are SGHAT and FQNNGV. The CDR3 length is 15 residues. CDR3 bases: TGTGCCAGCAGCGTCGCCGCGGGGGGGCTGGAGACCCAGTACTTC. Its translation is CASSVAAGGLETQYF.

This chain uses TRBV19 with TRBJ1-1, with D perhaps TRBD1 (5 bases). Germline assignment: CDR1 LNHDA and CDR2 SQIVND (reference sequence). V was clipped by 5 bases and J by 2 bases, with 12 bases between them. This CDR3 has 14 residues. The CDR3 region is CASSPGGVNTEAFF. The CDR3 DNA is TGTGCCAGTAGTCCTGGGGGGGTCAACACTGAAGCTTTCTTT. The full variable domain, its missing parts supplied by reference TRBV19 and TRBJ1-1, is DGGITQSPKYLFRKEGQNVTLSCEQNLNHDAMYWYRQDPGQGLRLIYYSQIVNDFQKGDIAEGYSVSREKKESFPLTVTSAQKNPTAFYLCASSPGGVNTEAFFGQGTRLTVV.

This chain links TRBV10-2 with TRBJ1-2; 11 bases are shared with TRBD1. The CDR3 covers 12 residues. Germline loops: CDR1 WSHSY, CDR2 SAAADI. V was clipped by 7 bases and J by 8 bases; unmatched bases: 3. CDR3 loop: CASIGTGGGYTF. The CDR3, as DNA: TGCGCCAGCATCGGGACAGGGGGAGGCTACACCTTC.

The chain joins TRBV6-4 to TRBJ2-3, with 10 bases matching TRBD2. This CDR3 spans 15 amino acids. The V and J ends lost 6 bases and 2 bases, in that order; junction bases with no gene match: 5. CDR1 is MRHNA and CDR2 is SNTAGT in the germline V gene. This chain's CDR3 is CASRVTSGATDTQYF. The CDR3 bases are TGTGCCAGCAGGGTAACTAGCGGGGCCACAGATACGCAGTATTTT.